The entry below gives a single T cell receptor beta chain sequence along with its context. The antigen is unknown. Healthy people donating bone marrow made up the donors. The PCR made use of 60 Vbeta and 13 Jbeta primers. Sequencing used immunoSEQ multiplex PCR; TCRdb keeps in-frame clones, though not all of them. Of 100,000 or so clones listed, around 73% are singletons. The sample originates from a study of cytomegalovirus exposure and HLA in healthy donors. Across the study: Around 78 million unique TCRs, all from HLA-typed donors, were included in an early release of the data. Whole-study results and caveats: In a later analysis, at a false discovery rate of 0.05, about 17,000 TCR beta sequences matched HLA alleles.

The CDR3 covers 14 residues. Germline V CDR1 and CDR2: SNHLY, FYNNEI. V lost 7 bases and J lost 5; bases outside the gene matches: 7. The genes are TRBV2 and TRBJ2-1; 8 bases match TRBD2. Material: PBMCs. The TCR originated in a man aged 30-40 years in good health and CMV-seronegative. The CDR3 spells CASIITSGHNEQFF. The CDR3, as DNA: TGTGCCAGCATAATTACTAGCGGACACAATGAGCAGTTCTTC.